This T cell receptor (beta chain) was sequenced during a study of human T cells and chemical hapten exposure. The overall study: Small pooled library volume differences mainly caused per-sample TCR yield variation. Overall study results and limits: It should be noted that donors had alopecia, so their immune response may differ from healthy people's. Clustering by CDR3 similarity yielded significantly more large clusters from expanded TCRs than controls.

Time point: pre-sensitization, week 0. Regarding treatment: therapeutic diphenylcyclopropenone sensitization with weekly scalp DPC. This clonotype was seen many times. Its antigen is unknown. This CDR3 region has 15 residues. Germline V CDR1 and CDR2: SGHRS, YFSETQ. V was pared by 5 bases and J by 0 bases, with 15 bases between. How the authors handled the data: There were a median of roughly 100,000 TCRs per sample, with a range from about 23,224 to 690,600. MiXCR, applied by TCRdb to the RACE reads, yields one record per CDR3 protein. These V and J calls are TCRdb output, not the study's own analysis. The repertoire holds roughly 260,000 distinct CDR3 sequences, about 8.1% seen once, with 2% to 3% in the top ten.

This chain connects TRBV5-1 to TRBJ2-7, with D possibly called TRBD1 or TRBD2 (6 bases each). This TCR derives from a woman aged 40 to 50 with alopecia areata. Some clones in this sample may be carry-over from other donors' samples. This sample comprised whole blood, obtained in connection with sensitization to the hapten diphenylcyclopropenone (DPC). The CDR3 region is CASRRGAGDSYEQYF. CDR3 sequence (DNA): TGCGCCAGCAGGCGGGGAGCAGGGGACTCCTACGAGCAGTACTTC.